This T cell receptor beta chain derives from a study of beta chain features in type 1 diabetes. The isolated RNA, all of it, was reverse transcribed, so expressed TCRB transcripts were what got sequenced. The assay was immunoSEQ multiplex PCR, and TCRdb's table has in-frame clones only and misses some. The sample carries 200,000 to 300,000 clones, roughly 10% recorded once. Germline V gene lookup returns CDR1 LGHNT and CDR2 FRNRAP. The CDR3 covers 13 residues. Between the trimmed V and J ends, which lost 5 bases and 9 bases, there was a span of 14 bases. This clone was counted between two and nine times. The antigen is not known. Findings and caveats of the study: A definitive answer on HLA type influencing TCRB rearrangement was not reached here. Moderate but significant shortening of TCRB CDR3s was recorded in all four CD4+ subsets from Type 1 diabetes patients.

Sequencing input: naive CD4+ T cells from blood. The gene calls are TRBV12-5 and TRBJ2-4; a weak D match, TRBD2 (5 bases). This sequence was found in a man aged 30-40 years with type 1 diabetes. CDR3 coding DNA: TGTGCTAGTGGTCCACAGTCCCGGGGCATTCAGTACTTC. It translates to CASGPQSRGIQYF.